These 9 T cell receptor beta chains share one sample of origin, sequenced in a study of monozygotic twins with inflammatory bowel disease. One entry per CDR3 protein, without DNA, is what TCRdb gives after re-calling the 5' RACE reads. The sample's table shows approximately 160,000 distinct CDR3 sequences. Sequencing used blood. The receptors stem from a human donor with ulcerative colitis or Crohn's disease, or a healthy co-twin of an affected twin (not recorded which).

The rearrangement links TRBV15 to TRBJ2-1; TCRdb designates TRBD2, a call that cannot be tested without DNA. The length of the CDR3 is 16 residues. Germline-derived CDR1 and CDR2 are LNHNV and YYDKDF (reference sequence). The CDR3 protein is CATSKSPGLDNNEQFF.

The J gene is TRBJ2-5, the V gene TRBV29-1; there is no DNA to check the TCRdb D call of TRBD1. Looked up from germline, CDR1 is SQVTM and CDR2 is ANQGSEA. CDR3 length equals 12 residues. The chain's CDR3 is CSVDRGEETQYF.

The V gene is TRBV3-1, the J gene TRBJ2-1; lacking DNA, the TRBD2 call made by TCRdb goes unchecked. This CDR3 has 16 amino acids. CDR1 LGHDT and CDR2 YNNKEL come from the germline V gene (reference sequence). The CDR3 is CASSTPLREVANEQFF.

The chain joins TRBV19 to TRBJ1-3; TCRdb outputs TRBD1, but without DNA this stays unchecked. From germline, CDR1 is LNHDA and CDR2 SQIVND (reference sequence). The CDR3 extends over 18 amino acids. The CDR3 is CASSMTTGTGWSGNTIYF.

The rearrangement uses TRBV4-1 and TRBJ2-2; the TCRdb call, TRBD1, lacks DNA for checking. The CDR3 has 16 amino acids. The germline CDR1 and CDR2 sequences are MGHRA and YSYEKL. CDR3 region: CASSQTGTGGTGELFF.

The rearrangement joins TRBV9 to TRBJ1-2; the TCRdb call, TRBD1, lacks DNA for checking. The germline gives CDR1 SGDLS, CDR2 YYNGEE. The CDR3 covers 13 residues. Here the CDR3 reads CASSETGYRGYTF.

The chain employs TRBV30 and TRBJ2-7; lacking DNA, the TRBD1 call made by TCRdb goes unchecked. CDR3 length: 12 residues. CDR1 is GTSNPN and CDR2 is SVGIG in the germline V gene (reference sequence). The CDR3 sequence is CACTPGPVEQYF.

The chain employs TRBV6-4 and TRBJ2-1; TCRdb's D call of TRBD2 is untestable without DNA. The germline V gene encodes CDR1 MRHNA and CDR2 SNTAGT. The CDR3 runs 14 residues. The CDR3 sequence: CASSSFSGSLEQFF.

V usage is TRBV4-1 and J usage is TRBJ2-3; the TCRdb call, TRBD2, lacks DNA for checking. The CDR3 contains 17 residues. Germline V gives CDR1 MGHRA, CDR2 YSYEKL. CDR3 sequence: CASSGLGRDKPTDTQYF.